The 10 T cell receptor beta chains listed next were all sequenced from one sample in a study of Ad26.COV2.S vaccination and SARS-CoV-2 variants. Treatment described: 19 received Ad26.COV2.S at low or high dose, single or two shots; 5 received placebo; per-sample allocation not given. Sample collection was performed on day 63 after the first vaccine or placebo injection. The table came from immunoSEQ multiplex PCR; TCRdb's copy has only in-frame clones and leaves some out. The sample shows under 500,000 clones, approximately 92% of them seen only once. This specimen consisted of peripheral blood, obtained in a trial of Ad26.COV2.S vaccine versus placebo. Receptors were obtained from a person between 18 and 60 years old who received the Ad26.COV2.S COVID-19 vaccine or a placebo.

In its sample, this clone was seen once. The chain has TRBV6-2 or TRBV6-3 and TRBJ2-3; 9 nucleotides match TRBD2. The ends lost 0 bases at V and 2 bases at J; junction bases unmatched: 6. In germline, CDR1 is MNHEY, CDR2 SVGEGT. The CDR3 extends over 17 amino acids. CDR3 bases: TGTGCCAGCAGTTACTCCCCAGCGGGGGGATTCACAGATACGCAGTATTTT. Encoded protein: CASSYSPAGGFTDTQYF.

This clone has a handful of counts. J is TRBJ1-4 and V is TRBV7-9, with D maybe TRBD1 (5 bases). This CDR3 spans 16 amino acids. CDR1 and CDR2 (germline): SEHNR, FQNEAQ (reference sequence). V was cut by 1 base and J by 0 bases, with 9 bases left in between. As DNA, the CDR3 is TGTGCCAGCAGCTTAGTCGGGGGGGCAACTAATGAAAAACTGTTTTTT. It yields the protein CASSLVGGATNEKLFF. The full variable domain, with the rest looked up from reference TRBV7-9 and TRBJ1-4, is DTGVSQNPRHKITKRGQNVTFRCDPISEHNRLYWYRQTLGQGPEFLTYFQNEAQLEKSRLLSDRFSAERPKGSFSTLEIQRTEQGDSAMYLCASSLVGGATNEKLFFGSGTQLSVL.

The gene calls are TRBV6-5 and TRBJ2-1; tentative D call: TRBD2 (5 bases). CDR3 size: 15 residues. Trimming left V 2 bases short and J 8 bases short, with 16 bases between. Germline loops: CDR1 MNHEY, CDR2 SVGAGI. CDR3 residues: CASSYDPPSFYEQFF. As DNA, the CDR3 is TGTGCCAGCAGTTACGACCCCCCTAGCTTCTATGAGCAGTTCTTC.

The V and J genes are TRBV28 and TRBJ1-5; perhaps TRBD1 as D (6 bases). Germline V lookup: CDR1 MDHEN, CDR2 SYDVKM. The length of the CDR3 is 17 residues. The V gene lost 2 bases and the J gene lost 0 bases, with 14 bases spanning the gap. This CDR3 is CASSLRGWTVSNQPQHF. CDR3 nucleotides: TGTGCCAGCAGTTTAAGGGGTTGGACAGTTAGCAATCAGCCCCAGCATTTT.

This chain links TRBV7-9 with TRBJ1-4; D possibly corresponds to TRBD1 (5 bases). Germline loops: CDR1 SEHNR, CDR2 FQNEAQ (reference sequence). The CDR3 is 16 residues long. V dropped 6 bases and J dropped 8 bases, with 22 bases sitting between them. CDR3 protein: CASSLKLGVNGEKLFF. The DNA of the CDR3 is TGTGCCAGCAGTTTGAAATTAGGGGTTAATGGGGAAAAACTGTTTTTT.

This chain links TRBV4-3 with TRBJ2-7; 11 bases match TRBD1. Germline V gene sequence: CDR1 LGHNA, CDR2 YSLEER. V lost 4 bases to trimming and J lost 1 base; unmatched junction nucleotides: 3. CDR3 length: 15 amino acids. CDR3 protein: CASSPGTGGSYEQYF. Here the CDR3 DNA reads TGCGCCAGCAGCCCCGGGACAGGGGGATCCTACGAGCAGTACTTC.

The rearrangement uses TRBV3-1 (or the pseudogene TRBV3-2) and TRBJ2-7; D not resolved. The germline CDR1 and CDR2 sequences are LGHDT and YNNKEL (reference sequence). Trimming pared 0 bases from V and 3 bases from J, leaving 9 bases between. This CDR3 has 14 residues. CDR3 coding DNA: TGTGCCAGCAGCCAAGACAGACTTTTCTACGAGCAGTACTTC. Translated, it gives CASSQDRLFYEQYF.

The V call is TRBV29-1, the J call TRBJ1-4; no definite D call. The CDR3 covers 12 residues. CDR1 is SQVTM and CDR2 is ANQGSEA in the germline V gene. V lost 5 bases and J lost 7, with 11 bases in between. In nucleotides, the CDR3 is TGCAGCGTTCGGGAGGGAGGTGAAAAACTGTTTTTT. It codes for CSVREGGEKLFF.

This clone was recorded once. The chain combines TRBV5-1 with TRBJ2-7; D is perhaps TRBD2 (6 bases). CDR1 and CDR2 (germline): SGHRS, YFSETQ. The CDR3 sequence is 15 residues long. V lost 4 bases to trimming and J lost 1 base, with 15 bases between them. The CDR3 DNA follows: TGCGCCAGCAGCCGGCCGGGACTCTCGTCCTACGAGCAGTACTTC. Its protein product is CASSRPGLSSYEQYF.

This clone was found once. The chain couples TRBV4-1 to TRBJ2-7, with D perhaps matching TRBD1 (6 bases). Trimming cost V 0 bases and J 5 bases, with 14 bases left between them. The CDR3 contains 15 residues. Germline CDR1 and CDR2: MGHRA and YSYEKL. The CDR3: CASSQDSAGANEQYF. The CDR3 nucleotides are TGCGCCAGCAGCCAAGATTCAGCAGGGGCGAACGAGCAGTACTTC.